The sequence of this TCR beta chain was determined in a study of patients and donors after allogeneic stem cell transplantation (dated by TCRdb to 2020 to 2022). As to this clonotype: Its antigen is unknown. Per-base qualities were not stored, and no clone one base away is much larger.

Ends trimmed: V by 0 bases, J by 5 bases; bases unmatched to a gene: 7. From cysteine to phenylalanine, the CDR3 is 15 amino acids long. The CDR3 DNA has 45 bases and is translated from base 1. Based on the germline V gene, the CDR1 and CDR2 sequences are SGHRS and YFSETQ. Library construction relied on RT-PCR. The listed sequencing device is NextSeq 550. In-frame beta chains were kept once TCRdb had trimmed the public reads at Q25 with fastp and called clones with MiXCR. Identical CDR3 protein sequences are pooled into one entry, listed with their most common genes and DNA. The sample yields about 400,000 distinct CDR3 sequences; about a sixth were counted once. Of the sample, around 6.8% falls within the top ten clones.

The chain was built from TRBV5-1 and TRBJ1-2, with TRBD1 matching 7 junction bases. The sequenced sample was blood, either unsorted or a sorted T cell fraction (not recorded which). This receptor was taken from a human donor who was either an allogeneic HSCT recipient or a stem cell or donor lymphocyte infusion donor (not recorded which). It is not recorded whose cells these are; they may come from a transplant donor. CDR3 loop: CASSLVSGGGYGYTF. At the DNA level, the sequence is TGCGCCAGCAGCTTGGTGTCAGGGGGAGGATATGGCTACACCTTC.